This TCR beta chain was identified during a study of shared T cell receptors in the human thymus. Germline loops: CDR1 SGHRS, CDR2 YFSETQ. V was shortened by 0 bases and J by 3 bases, with 9 bases between the two germline ends. The CDR3 spans 14 residues. In its sample, this clone was seen a few times. Profiling relied on immunoSEQ multiplex PCR, and the TCRdb table lists in-frame clones only, not all of them. The profile shows 650,000 to 950,000 clones, approximately 85% of them singletons. A further study also used this sample, focusing on human thymus T cells. That paper states: Donor material was obtained from healthy Finnish infants undergoing corrective surgery for congenital heart defects. Thymus tissue was removed during corrective cardiac surgery. Biased V and J segment usage appeared in thymus and peripheral blood. Highly overlapping thymic repertoires in unrelated individuals were reported by related research.

Material for sequencing was thymocytes. The sequence was collected from a girl less than two years old with a congenital heart defect. This chain uses TRBV5-1 with TRBJ1-1; D might be TRBD1 (5 bases). The CDR3 region is CASSLAGSYTEAFF. DNA for the CDR3: TGCGCCAGCAGCTTGGCAGGGTCCTACACTGAAGCTTTCTTT.